The 13 T cell receptor beta chains below all came from one sample that was sequenced in a study of blood T cell repertoires in COVID-19. Sequencing was performed with immunoSEQ multiplex PCR; in TCRdb, only in-frame clones are kept and a portion is missing. The sample consists of approximately 270,000 clones, approximately 85% of them appearing once. Sequenced: peripheral blood. These TCRs come from a woman in her 70s with acute or convalescent COVID-19.

The V and J genes are TRBV19 and TRBJ2-2, with 9 bases that match TRBD1. The CDR3 sequence is 14 residues long. V lost 9 bases to trimming and J lost 3 bases; unmatched junction nucleotides: 5. The V gene's germline CDR1 is LNHDA and CDR2 SQIVND (reference sequence). CDR3 nucleotides: TGTGCCAGCGAGACAGGGGGGTACACCGGGGAGCTGTTTTTT. Its translation: CASETGGYTGELFF. Variable domain in full (rest from reference TRBV19 and TRBJ2-2): DGGITQSPKYLFRKEGQNVTLSCEQNLNHDAMYWYRQDPGQGLRLIYYSQIVNDFQKGDIAEGYSVSREKKESFPLTVTSAQKNPTAFYLCASETGGYTGELFFGEGSRLTVL.

This chain links TRBV2 with TRBJ1-6; unclear D gene. V lost 6 bases and J 9 bases, leaving 15 bases between the germline ends. This CDR3 region has 14 residues. Germline loops: CDR1 SNHLY, CDR2 FYNNEI. Here the CDR3 DNA reads TGTGCCAGCAGAAGGAGTGTTAGGAGTTCACCCCTCCACTTT. Translating it yields CASRRSVRSSPLHF.

The V gene is TRBV18, the J gene TRBJ1-1, with D maybe TRBD1 (5 bases). V shed 3 bases and J shed 4 bases, with 15 bases lying between them. Per the germline V gene, CDR1 is KGHSH and CDR2 is LQKENI. The CDR3 has 15 amino acids. The CDR3 protein is CASSPSSQALTEAFF. The CDR3 region has the DNA TGTGCCAGCTCACCCTCGTCACAGGCGCTCACTGAAGCTTTCTTT.

The chain combines TRBV5-4 with TRBJ2-5; 7 positions match TRBD2. CDR1 SGHNT and CDR2 YYREEE come from the germline V gene (reference sequence). This CDR3 is 13 amino acids long. J gave up 4 bases and V 2 bases, and 2 bases lay outside the gene matches. The CDR3 DNA is TGTGCCAGCAGCTTCTCTAGCGGAGAGACCCAGTACTTC. Translating gives CASSFSSGETQYF.

The chain employs TRBV13 and TRBJ1-2; no clear D. Germline CDR1 reads PRHDT; CDR2 reads FYEKMQ (reference sequence). The CDR3 extends over 13 amino acids. Deletions cut 4 bases from V and 0 bases from J, with 6 bases between. Written as DNA, the CDR3 is TGTGCCAGCAGCTCCCTCTCTAACTATGGCTACACCTTC. It codes for CASSSLSNYGYTF.

The V and J genes are TRBV30 and TRBJ1-1; D might be TRBD1 (5 bases). Germline-derived CDR1 and CDR2 are GTSNPN and SVGIG (reference sequence). V lost 1 base, J lost 0 bases, and 15 bases lay in between. CDR3 length: 16 amino acids. The CDR3 sequence is CAWSAPGAAMNTEAFF. As DNA, the CDR3 is TGTGCCTGGAGTGCCCCTGGGGCAGCCATGAACACTGAAGCTTTCTTT.

This clone was observed once. The chain combines TRBV5-1 with TRBJ2-1; the match to TRBD1 covers 8 bases. Per the germline V gene, CDR1 is SGHRS and CDR2 is YFSETQ. V trimming: 4 bases; J trimming: 9 bases; junction bases outside the gene matches: 9. The CDR3 consists of 14 residues. The CDR3 spells CASSGQGNFGEQFF. The CDR3 bases are TGCGCCAGCAGCGGACAGGGTAATTTCGGTGAGCAGTTCTTC.

The V and J genes are TRBV20-1 and TRBJ2-3; D unclear. Germline V gives CDR1 DFQATT, CDR2 SNEGSKA (reference sequence). Trimming removed 8 bases from V and 6 bases from J, with 9 bases in between. This CDR3 comprises 10 residues. The CDR3 sequence is CSWSGDTQYF. Here the CDR3 DNA reads TGCAGTTGGTCCGGGGATACGCAGTATTTT.

The J gene is TRBJ1-4, the V gene TRBV19, with 7 bases aligning to TRBD1. Germline V lookup: CDR1 LNHDA, CDR2 SQIVND (reference sequence). The CDR3 is 13 amino acids. Trimming at V came to 5 bases and at J to 6 bases, leaving 3 bases not matched to a gene. The CDR3 region has the DNA TGTGCCAGTAGTGGGACAGTTTATGAAAAACTGTTTTTT. Residues: CASSGTVYEKLFF.

The V call is TRBV12-3 or TRBV12-4, the J call TRBJ2-2, with 8 bases lining up with TRBD2. The CDR3 contains 13 residues. V was clipped by 8 bases and J by 7 bases; unmatched bases: 6. As DNA, the CDR3 is TGTGCCAGCCGGGGGGGCTATAGCGGGGAGCTGTTTTTT. Its protein is CASRGGYSGELFF.

The chain has TRBV18 and TRBJ1-6, with D tentatively TRBD1 (5 bases). Trimming cost V 5 bases and J 7 bases, with 18 bases left between them. Germline-derived CDR1 and CDR2 are KGHSH and LQKENI. The CDR3 totals 16 residues. The CDR3 is CASSSYKGRENSPLHF. CDR3 DNA: TGTGCCAGCTCATCCTACAAGGGGCGGGAGAATTCACCCCTCCACTTT. Full variable domain (outside the CDR3, taken from reference TRBV18 and TRBJ1-6): NAGVMQNPRHLVRRRGQEARLRCSPMKGHSHVYWYRQLPEEGLKFMVYLQKENIIDESGMPKERFSAEFPKEGPSILRIQQVVRGDSAAYFCASSSYKGRENSPLHFGNGTRLTVT.

This chain joins TRBV7-9 and TRBJ1-1; 7 bases map to TRBD1. V shed 0 bases and J 8 bases; nucleotides not matched to a gene: 12. This CDR3 has 16 amino acids. CDR1 is SEHNR and CDR2 is FQNEAQ in the germline V gene (reference sequence). CDR3 amino acids: CASSLARKKGTEEAFF. CDR3 DNA: TGTGCCAGCAGCTTAGCGCGTAAAAAGGGGACAGAAGAAGCTTTCTTT.

The V and J genes are TRBV9 and TRBJ1-1; TRBD1 matches at 7 bases. The CDR3 has 17 amino acids. Trimming at V came to 3 bases and at J to 0 bases, leaving 11 bases not matched to a gene. The germline CDR1 and CDR2 sequences are SGDLS and YYNGEE. DNA of the CDR3: TGTGCCAGCAGCGCCGGGACAGCTTATCTCATGAACACTGAAGCTTTCTTT. Translating gives CASSAGTAYLMNTEAFF.